One sample yielded the 8 T cell receptor beta chains listed below, sequenced in a study of Ad26.COV2.S vaccination and SARS-CoV-2 variants. Only in-frame clones appear in the TCRdb table, and some are missing; sequencing was by immunoSEQ multiplex PCR. The sample lists about 680,000 clones, roughly nine tenths occurring once. Treatment given: around 19 received Ad26.COV2.S at low or high dose, single or two shots; 5 received placebo; per-sample allocation not given. Sampling happened 63 days after the first vaccine or placebo injection. Material: peripheral blood, obtained in a trial of Ad26.COV2.S vaccine versus placebo. The receptors here all came from a person between 18 and 59 years old who received the Ad26.COV2.S COVID-19 vaccine or a placebo.

V gene TRBV18 combines with J gene TRBJ1-1; D gene unclear. In germline, CDR1 is KGHSH, CDR2 LQKENI. The CDR3 consists of 14 residues. The V end was cut by 1 base, the J end by 0 bases, with 6 bases between. The CDR3 DNA reads as TGTGCCAGCTCACCACTCAGGATGAACACTGAAGCTTTCTTT. Its protein is CASSPLRMNTEAFF.

This clone was seen only once. This sequence joins TRBV30 and TRBJ2-7; 8 bases map to TRBD1. The CDR3 runs to 13 residues. Germline loops: CDR1 GTSNPN, CDR2 SVGIG (reference sequence). The trim removed 0 bases at V and 5 bases at J, leaving 3 bases unmatched. CDR3 sequence reads: CAWSVLDRDEQYF. The CDR3 DNA is TGTGCCTGGAGTGTCCTGGACAGGGACGAGCAGTACTTC.

The chain is built from TRBV19 and TRBJ2-1; 7 bases align to TRBD2. V lost 4 bases and J lost 6; bases outside the gene matches: 24. Germline V gene data show CDR1 as LNHDA and CDR2 as SQIVND (reference sequence). This CDR3 region has 20 residues. CDR3 nucleotide sequence: TGTGCCAGTAGTAGTCCCCGGGACTACCTAAATGAAGACCAACTCAATGAGCAGTTCTTC. Amino acid sequence: CASSSPRDYLNEDQLNEQFF.

The CDR3 coding sequence is TGTGCCAGCACCCGAAGCAGGAGTACCTACGAGCAGTACTTC. Translated: CASTRSRSTYEQYF. The chain carries TRBV5-5 and TRBJ2-7; D is unresolved. CDR1 is SGHKS and CDR2 is YYEKEE in the germline V gene (reference sequence). CDR3 length: 14 residues. The V end lost 6 bases, the J end lost 2 bases, and 15 bases lay between the germline ends.

The gene calls are TRBV5-5 and TRBJ2-3, with D unresolved. The CDR3 runs 15 residues. V dropped 0 bases and J dropped 2 bases, with 10 bases sitting between them. The V gene's germline CDR1 is SGHKS and CDR2 YYEKEE (reference sequence). This CDR3 is CASSLADRITDTQYF. CDR3 in DNA: TGTGCCAGCAGCTTGGCGGACCGCATCACAGATACGCAGTATTTT.

This chain connects TRBV5-5 to TRBJ2-7; D gene uncertain. V dropped 0 bases and J dropped 2 bases, with 12 bases sitting between them. CDR3 length equals 15 residues. CDR1 SGHKS and CDR2 YYEKEE come from the germline V gene (reference sequence). CDR3 DNA: TGTGCCAGCAGCTTGGATTTAGGCAGTCCCTACGAGCAGTACTTC. It is translated as CASSLDLGSPYEQYF.

The chain recombines TRBV18 with TRBJ1-5, with D possibly being TRBD1 (5 bases). V shed 3 bases and J shed 5 bases, with 14 bases lying between them. There are 15 residues in the CDR3. Per germline, CDR1 KGHSH and CDR2 LQKENI. The CDR3 DNA reads TGTGCCAGCTCACCTTTTCAGGGTACTGATCAGCCCCAGCATTTT. Its translation: CASSPFQGTDQPQHF.

The DNA of the CDR3 is TGTGCCAGCTCACGACTAGCGGGAGCTACGAATGAGCAGTTCTTC. Translating it yields CASSRLAGATNEQFF. V is TRBV18 and J is TRBJ2-1; 12 bases are shared with TRBD2. V lost 4 bases and J lost 7; bases outside the gene matches: 5. This CDR3 spans 15 amino acids. Germline V gene sequence: CDR1 KGHSH, CDR2 LQKENI.